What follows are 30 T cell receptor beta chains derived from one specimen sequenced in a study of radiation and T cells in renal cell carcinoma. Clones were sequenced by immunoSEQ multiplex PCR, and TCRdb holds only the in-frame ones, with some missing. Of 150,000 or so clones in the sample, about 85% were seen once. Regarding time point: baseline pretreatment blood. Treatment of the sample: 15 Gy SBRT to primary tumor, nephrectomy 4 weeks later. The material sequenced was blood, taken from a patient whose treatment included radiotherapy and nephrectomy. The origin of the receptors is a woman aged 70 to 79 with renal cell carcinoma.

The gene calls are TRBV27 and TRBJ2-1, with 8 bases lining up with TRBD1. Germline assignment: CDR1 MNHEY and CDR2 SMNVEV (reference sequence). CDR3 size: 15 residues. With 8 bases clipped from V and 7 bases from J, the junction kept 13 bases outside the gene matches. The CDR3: CASVPSGTGRNEQFF. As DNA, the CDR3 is TGTGCCAGCGTTCCATCCGGGACAGGTCGTAATGAGCAGTTCTTC.

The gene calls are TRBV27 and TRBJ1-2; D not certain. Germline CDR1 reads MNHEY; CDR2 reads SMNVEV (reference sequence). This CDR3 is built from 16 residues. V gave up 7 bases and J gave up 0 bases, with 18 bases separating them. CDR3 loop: CASKPPGPRSNYGYTF. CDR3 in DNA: TGTGCCAGCAAGCCGCCTGGCCCAAGATCTAACTATGGCTACACCTTC.

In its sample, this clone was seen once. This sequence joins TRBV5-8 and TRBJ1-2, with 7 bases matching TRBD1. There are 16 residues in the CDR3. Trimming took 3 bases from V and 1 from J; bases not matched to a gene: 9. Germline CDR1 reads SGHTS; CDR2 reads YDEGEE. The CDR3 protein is CASSSSWTGFNYGYTF. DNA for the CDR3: TGTGCCAGCAGCTCCTCTTGGACAGGTTTTAACTATGGCTACACCTTC.

This CDR3 is CASSESVAGNQPQHF. CDR3 in DNA: TGCGCCAGCAGTGAGTCTGTGGCAGGCAATCAGCCCCAGCATTTT. The chain couples TRBV10-2 to TRBJ1-5; D not certain. From germline, CDR1 is WSHSY and CDR2 SAAADI. The CDR3 consists of 15 residues. With 0 bases removed from V and 2 bases from J, the gap between germline ends came to 8 bases.

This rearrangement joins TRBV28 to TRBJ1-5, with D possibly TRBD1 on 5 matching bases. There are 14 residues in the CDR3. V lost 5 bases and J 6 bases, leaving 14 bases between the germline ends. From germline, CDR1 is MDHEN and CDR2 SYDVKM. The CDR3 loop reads CASSVMGGGQPQHF. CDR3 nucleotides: TGTGCCAGCAGTGTGATGGGGGGAGGTCAGCCCCAGCATTTT.

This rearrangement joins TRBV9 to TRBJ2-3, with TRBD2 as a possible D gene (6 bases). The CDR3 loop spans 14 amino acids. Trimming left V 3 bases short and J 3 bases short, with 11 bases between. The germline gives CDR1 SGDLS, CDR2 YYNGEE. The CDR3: CASSETSLTDTQYF. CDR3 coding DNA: TGTGCCAGCAGCGAAACTAGCCTGACAGATACGCAGTATTTT.

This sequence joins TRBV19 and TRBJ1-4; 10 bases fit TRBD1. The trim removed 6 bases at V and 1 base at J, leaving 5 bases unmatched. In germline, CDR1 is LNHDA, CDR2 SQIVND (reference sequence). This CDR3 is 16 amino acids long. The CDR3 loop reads CASRSRDRGTNEKLFF. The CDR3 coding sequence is TGTGCCAGTAGGAGCCGGGACAGGGGAACTAATGAAAAACTGTTTTTT.

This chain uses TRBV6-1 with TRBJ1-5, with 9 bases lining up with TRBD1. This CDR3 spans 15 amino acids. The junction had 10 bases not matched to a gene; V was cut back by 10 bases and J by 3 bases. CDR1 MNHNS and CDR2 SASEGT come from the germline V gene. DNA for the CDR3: TGTGCCACCAGACAGGGGGAGAATCACAATCAGCCCCAGCATTTT. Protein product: CATRQGENHNQPQHF.

CDR3 amino acids: CASSALGGNSPLHF. CDR3 in DNA: TGTGCCAGCAGCGCCCTCGGGGGTAATTCACCCCTCCACTTT. This sequence joins TRBV9 and TRBJ1-6; TRBD1 is a possible D gene (5 bases). The CDR3 runs 14 residues. V was clipped by 3 bases and J by 6 bases, with 10 bases between them. CDR1 and CDR2 from the germline V gene are SGDLS and YYNGEE. The complete variable domain, with remaining parts taken from reference TRBV9 and TRBJ1-6, reads DSGVTQTPKHLITATGQRVTLRCSPRSGDLSVYWYQQSLDQGLQFLIQYYNGEERAKGNILERFSAQQFPDLHSELNLSSLELGDSALYFCASSALGGNSPLHFGNGTRLTVT.

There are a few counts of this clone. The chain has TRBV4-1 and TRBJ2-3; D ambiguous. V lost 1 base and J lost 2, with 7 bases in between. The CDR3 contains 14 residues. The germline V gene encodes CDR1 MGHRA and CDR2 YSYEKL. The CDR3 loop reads CASSQVFPTDTQYF. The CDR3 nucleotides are TGCGCCAGCAGCCAAGTATTTCCCACAGATACGCAGTATTTT.

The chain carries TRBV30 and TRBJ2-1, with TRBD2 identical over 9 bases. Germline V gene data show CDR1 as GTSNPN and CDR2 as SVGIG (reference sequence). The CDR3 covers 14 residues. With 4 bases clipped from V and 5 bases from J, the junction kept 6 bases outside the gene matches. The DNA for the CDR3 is TGTGCCTGGAAAGGCGGGGGGGCTCACAATGAGCAGTTCTTC. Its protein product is CAWKGGGAHNEQFF.

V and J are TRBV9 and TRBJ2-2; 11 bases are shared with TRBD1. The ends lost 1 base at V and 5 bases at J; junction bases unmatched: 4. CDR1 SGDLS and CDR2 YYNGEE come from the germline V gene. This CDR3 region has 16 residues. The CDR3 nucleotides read TGTGCCAGCAGCGTATCGGGGACAGGGGGAACCGGGGAGCTGTTTTTT. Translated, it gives CASSVSGTGGTGELFF.

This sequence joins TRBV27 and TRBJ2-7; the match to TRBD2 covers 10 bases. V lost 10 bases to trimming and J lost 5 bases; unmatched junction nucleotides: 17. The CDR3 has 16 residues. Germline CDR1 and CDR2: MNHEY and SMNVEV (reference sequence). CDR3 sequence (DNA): TGTGCCACCCATCCGGGGGACAGCGGGGGGGCCCACGAGCAGTACTTC. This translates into CATHPGDSGGAHEQYF.

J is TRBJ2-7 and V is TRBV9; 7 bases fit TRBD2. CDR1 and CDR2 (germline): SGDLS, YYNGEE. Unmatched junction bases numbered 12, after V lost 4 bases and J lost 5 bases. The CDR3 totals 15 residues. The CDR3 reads CASSTNGLVGDEQYF. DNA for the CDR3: TGTGCCAGCAGCACAAACGGACTAGTGGGGGACGAGCAGTACTTC.

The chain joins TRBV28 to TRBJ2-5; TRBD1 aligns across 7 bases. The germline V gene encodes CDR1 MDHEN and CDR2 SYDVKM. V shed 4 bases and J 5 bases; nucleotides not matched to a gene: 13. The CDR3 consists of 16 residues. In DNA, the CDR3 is TGTGCCAGCAGTTCGGAACACAGGGGCCGAATTGAGACCCAGTACTTC. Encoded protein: CASSSEHRGRIETQYF.

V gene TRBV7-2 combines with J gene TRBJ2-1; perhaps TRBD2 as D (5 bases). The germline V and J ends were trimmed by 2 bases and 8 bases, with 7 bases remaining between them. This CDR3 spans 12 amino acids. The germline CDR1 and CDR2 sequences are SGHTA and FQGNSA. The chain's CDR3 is CASSLSSHEQFF. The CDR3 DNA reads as TGTGCCAGCAGCTTATCTAGCCATGAGCAGTTCTTC.

CDR3 nucleotide sequence: TGTGCCAGCAGTTCACTAGCGGGGGTTGTTAGGGATACGCAGTATTTT. Its protein is CASSSLAGVVRDTQYF. The V call is TRBV27, the J call TRBJ2-3, with TRBD2 identical over 11 bases. The germline V gene has CDR1 MNHEY and CDR2 SMNVEV (reference sequence). The V segment lost 4 bases and the J segment 6 bases; nucleotides outside the gene matches: 9. This CDR3 has 16 residues.

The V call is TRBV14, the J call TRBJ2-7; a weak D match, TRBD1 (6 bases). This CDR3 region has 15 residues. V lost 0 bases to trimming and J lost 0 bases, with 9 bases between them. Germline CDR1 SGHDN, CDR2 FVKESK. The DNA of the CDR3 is TGTGCCAGCAGCCAAGAACAGGGATACTCCTACGAGCAGTACTTC. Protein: CASSQEQGYSYEQYF.

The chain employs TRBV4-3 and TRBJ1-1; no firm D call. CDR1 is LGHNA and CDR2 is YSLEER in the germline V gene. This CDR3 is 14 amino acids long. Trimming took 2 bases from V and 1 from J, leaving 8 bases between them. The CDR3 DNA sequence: TGCGCCAGCAGCCAAACAAGTACGAACACTGAAGCTTTCTTT. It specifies CASSQTSTNTEAFF.

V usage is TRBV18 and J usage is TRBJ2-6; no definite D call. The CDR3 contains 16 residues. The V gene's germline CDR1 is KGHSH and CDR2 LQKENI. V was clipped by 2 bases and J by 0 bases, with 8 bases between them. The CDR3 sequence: CASSPYRTSGANVLTF. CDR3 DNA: TGTGCCAGCTCACCATACCGAACCTCTGGGGCCAACGTCCTGACTTTC.

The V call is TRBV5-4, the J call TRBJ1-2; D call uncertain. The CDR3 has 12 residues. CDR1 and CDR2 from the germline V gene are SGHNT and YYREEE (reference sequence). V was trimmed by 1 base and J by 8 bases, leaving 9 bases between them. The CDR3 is CASSLITGGYTF. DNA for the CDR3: TGTGCCAGCAGCTTGATAACGGGAGGCTACACCTTC. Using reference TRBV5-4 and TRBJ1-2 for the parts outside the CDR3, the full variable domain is ETGVTQSPTHLIKTRGQQVTLRCSSQSGHNTVSWYQQALGQGPQFIFQYYREEENGRGNFPPRFSGLQFPNYSSELNVNALELDDSALYLCASSLITGGYTFGSGTRLTVV.

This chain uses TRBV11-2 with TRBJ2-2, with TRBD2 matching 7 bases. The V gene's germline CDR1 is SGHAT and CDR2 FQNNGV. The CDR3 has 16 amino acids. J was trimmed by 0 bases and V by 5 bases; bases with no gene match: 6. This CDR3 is CASSRGGGANTGELFF. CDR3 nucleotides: TGTGCCAGCAGCCGCGGGGGAGGCGCGAACACCGGGGAGCTGTTTTTT.

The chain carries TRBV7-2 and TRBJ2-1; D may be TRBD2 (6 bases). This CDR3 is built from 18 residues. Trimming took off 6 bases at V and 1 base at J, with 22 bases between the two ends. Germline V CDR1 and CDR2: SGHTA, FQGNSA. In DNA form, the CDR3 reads TGTGCCAGCAGTAGTAACCGGGGGACTTTCGGGTCCTACAATGAGCAGTTCTTC. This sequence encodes CASSSNRGTFGSYNEQFF.

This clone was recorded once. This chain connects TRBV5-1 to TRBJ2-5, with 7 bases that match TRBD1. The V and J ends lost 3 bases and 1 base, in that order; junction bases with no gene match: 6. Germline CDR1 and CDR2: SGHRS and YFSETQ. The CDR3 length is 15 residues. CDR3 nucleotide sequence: TGCGCCAGCAGCTGGGACAGTGCGCTCCAAGAGACCCAGTACTTC. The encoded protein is CASSWDSALQETQYF.

In DNA, the CDR3 is TGTGCCAGCAGTTCAGATGCGGGGGGCGACCACAATGAGCAGTTCTTC. It encodes CASSSDAGGDHNEQFF. The chain carries TRBV6-5 and TRBJ2-1; 8 bases fit TRBD2. This CDR3 is 16 amino acids long. V shed 4 bases, J shed 5 bases, and the junction held 10 bases outside the gene matches. CDR1 is MNHEY and CDR2 is SVGAGI in the germline V gene.

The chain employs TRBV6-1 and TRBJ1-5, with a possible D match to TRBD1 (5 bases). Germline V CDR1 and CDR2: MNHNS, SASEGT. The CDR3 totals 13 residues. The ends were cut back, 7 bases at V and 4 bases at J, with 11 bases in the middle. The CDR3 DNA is TGTGCCAGCAACGCGGGGGTGAATCAGCCCCAGCATTTT. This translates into CASNAGVNQPQHF.

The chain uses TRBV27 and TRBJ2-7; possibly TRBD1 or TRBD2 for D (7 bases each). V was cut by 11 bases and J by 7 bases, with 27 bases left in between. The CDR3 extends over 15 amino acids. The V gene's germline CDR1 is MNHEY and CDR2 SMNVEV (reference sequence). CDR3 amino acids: CAAFLLAGQGGEQYF. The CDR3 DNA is TGTGCCGCGTTCTTACTCGCGGGGCAGGGGGGGGAGCAGTACTTC.

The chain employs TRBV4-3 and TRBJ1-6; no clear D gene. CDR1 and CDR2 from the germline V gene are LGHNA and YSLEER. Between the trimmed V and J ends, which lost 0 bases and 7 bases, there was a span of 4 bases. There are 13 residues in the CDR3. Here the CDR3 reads CASSQENNSPLHF. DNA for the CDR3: TGCGCCAGCAGCCAAGAAAACAATTCACCCCTCCACTTT.

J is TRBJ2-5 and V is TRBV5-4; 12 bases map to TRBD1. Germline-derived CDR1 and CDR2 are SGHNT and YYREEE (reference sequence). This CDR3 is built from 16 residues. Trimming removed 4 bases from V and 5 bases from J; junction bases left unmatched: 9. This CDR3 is CASSQPGQGASETQYF. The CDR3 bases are TGTGCCAGCAGCCAGCCGGGACAGGGGGCTTCCGAGACCCAGTACTTC.

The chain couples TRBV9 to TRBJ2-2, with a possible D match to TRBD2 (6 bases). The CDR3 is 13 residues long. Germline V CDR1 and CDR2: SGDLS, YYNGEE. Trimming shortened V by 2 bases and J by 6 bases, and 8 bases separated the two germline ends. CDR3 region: CASSVQRAGELFF. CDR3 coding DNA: TGTGCCAGCAGCGTCCAGCGGGCCGGGGAGCTGTTTTTT. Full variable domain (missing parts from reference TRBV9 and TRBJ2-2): DSGVTQTPKHLITATGQRVTLRCSPRSGDLSVYWYQQSLDQGLQFLIQYYNGEERAKGNILERFSAQQFPDLHSELNLSSLELGDSALYFCASSVQRAGELFFGEGSRLTVL.